This T cell receptor beta chain originates from a study of T-cell reconstitution after alpha-beta-depleted transplantation in children. Construction of the TCRbeta library involved unique molecular identifiers. In TCRdb, the PCR reads were re-called with MiXCR into one record per CDR3 protein. Seen here are about 300,000 distinct CDR3 sequences, roughly a tenth observed once, and the top ten hold over 6%. Study-wide results and limits: Once a year had passed after transplant, T-cell counts and diversity came mostly from newly produced T cells. Several patients had high TCRbeta diversity at day 60; it came from surviving recipient T cells and thymic progenitors.

This clonotype was found many times. Its antigen is still unknown. The starting material was PBMCs, obtained before TCRalphabeta/CD19-depleted stem cell transplant. This TCR was recovered from a boy under two years old with acute myeloid leukemia, due to receive a stem cell transplant.

The CDR3 sequence: CASSLGTSDYTDTQYF. The CDR3 DNA reads as TGTGCCAGCAGTTTAGGGACTAGCGACTACACAGATACGCAGTATTTT. This chain joins TRBV28 and TRBJ2-3; 10 bases match TRBD2. V lost 2 bases to trimming and J lost 2 bases; unmatched junction nucleotides: 4. CDR3 length: 16 amino acids. In germline, CDR1 is MDHEN, CDR2 SYDVKM.